This T cell receptor (beta chain) appears in the sequencing data of a study of graft-versus-host responses after intestinal transplantation. Turning to this clone: Its antigen is currently unknown.

Method: immunoSEQ multiplex PCR; TCRdb's copy keeps in-frame clones and lacks some. The sample lists fewer than 120,000 clones; around 93% were seen once. The V gene's germline CDR1 is MNHNS and CDR2 SASEGT. The germline V and J ends were trimmed by 7 bases and 0 bases, with 15 bases remaining between them. This CDR3 is built from 15 residues. The TCR sequence derives from a human donor who received an intestinal transplant. The specimen comprised unstimulated CD8+ T cells sorted from spleen or lymph node cells, sampled before intestinal transplant. The chain links TRBV6-1 to TRBJ1-2, with a weak D call TRBD1 (6 bases). In nucleotides, the CDR3 is TGTGCCAGCACCAAAGGACAGTACCCTAACTATGGCTACACCTTC. Translating gives CASTKGQYPNYGYTF.